Presented here are 6 T cell receptor beta chains from one specimen sequenced in a study of cytomegalovirus exposure and HLA in healthy donors. The PCR made use of 60 Vbeta and 13 Jbeta primers. Data came from immunoSEQ multiplex PCR; TCRdb stores just in-frame clones and leaves some out. The sample yields about 140,000 clones, roughly 80% seen once. Sample: PBMCs. The receptors originated from a woman between 25 and 40 years old in good health and CMV-seronegative.

This clone showed up just once. This rearrangement joins TRBV9 to TRBJ1-4; weak D call: TRBD1 (6 bases). Trimming stripped 3 bases from V and 5 bases from J, with 14 bases between. This CDR3 is built from 15 residues. Germline CDR1 SGDLS, CDR2 YYNGEE. The CDR3 reads CASSGKDSLNEKLFF. Written as DNA, the CDR3 is TGTGCCAGCAGCGGAAAGGACAGCTTGAATGAAAAACTGTTTTTT.

J is TRBJ1-3 and V is TRBV9; TRBD1 might be the D (5 bases). CDR3 size: 15 residues. V was pared by 0 bases and J by 1 base, with 8 bases between. Germline V gene data show CDR1 as SGDLS and CDR2 as YYNGEE. Here the CDR3 reads CASSVDPGSGNTIYF. The CDR3, as DNA: TGTGCCAGCAGCGTAGACCCAGGGTCTGGAAACACCATATATTTT. The full variable domain, with the rest looked up from reference TRBV9 and TRBJ1-3, is DSGVTQTPKHLITATGQRVTLRCSPRSGDLSVYWYQQSLDQGLQFLIQYYNGEERAKGNILERFSAQQFPDLHSELNLSSLELGDSALYFCASSVDPGSGNTIYFGEGSWLTVV.

The chain couples TRBV7-2 to TRBJ2-1; 7 bases agree with TRBD2. CDR1 and CDR2 (germline): SGHTA, FQGNSA. This CDR3 region has 14 residues. The ends lost 7 bases at V and 7 bases at J; junction bases unmatched: 10. The chain's CDR3 is CASIPLRAGNEQFF. CDR3 nucleotides: TGTGCCAGCATACCTTTGAGAGCGGGAAATGAGCAGTTCTTC.

This clone showed up just once. The chain links TRBV5-1 to TRBJ1-2; 7 bases line up with TRBD1. Germline assignment: CDR1 SGHRS and CDR2 YFSETQ. V lost 7 bases to trimming and J lost 6 bases; unmatched junction nucleotides: 6. CDR3 length equals 12 residues. The CDR3 loop reads CASQGQRDGYTF. Here the CDR3 DNA reads TGCGCCAGCCAGGGACAGCGTGATGGCTACACCTTC. The whole variable domain, remainder taken from reference TRBV5-1 and TRBJ1-2, is KAGVTQTPRYLIKTRGQQVTLSCSPISGHRSVSWYQQTPGQGLQFLFEYFSETQRNKGNFPGRFSGRQFSNSRSEMNVSTLELGDSALYLCASQGQRDGYTFGSGTRLTVV.

The chain couples TRBV27 to TRBJ2-7; 9 bases fit TRBD2. V gave up 4 bases and J gave up 12 bases; unmatched junction bases: 7. The germline V gene has CDR1 MNHEY and CDR2 SMNVEV (reference sequence). This CDR3 region has 12 residues. Written as DNA, the CDR3 is TGTGCCAGCAGTTCCCCCGGGCGGGAGGGGTACTTC. Translation gives CASSSPGREGYF.

The chain has TRBV5-8 and TRBJ2-7, with D perhaps TRBD1 (6 bases). V lost 3 bases, J lost 2 bases, and 12 bases lay in between. Germline V gene sequence: CDR1 SGHTS, CDR2 YDEGEE. The CDR3 contains 14 residues. In DNA form, the CDR3 reads TGTGCCAGCAGCTATGGGACATCTACCTACGAGCAGTACTTC. It is translated as CASSYGTSTYEQYF.